This TCR beta chain originates from a study of regulatory T cells in long-lasting Graves disease. Building of the TCR beta libraries involved iRepertoire HTBI primers and Arm-PCR of CDR3 regions. As handled by the study authors: The identification of 62 TRBV and roughly 14 TRBJ segments was made across samples. TCRdb processed the multiplex PCR reads anew with MiXCR; each CDR3 protein has one entry. The V and J calls and clone size are TCRdb's, not the authors'. This table has 600,000 to 850,000 distinct CDR3 sequences, about 32% appearing once. This clonotype has a handful of counts. CDR1 and CDR2 (germline): MNHNS, SASEGT. CDR3 length: 14 amino acids. Germline trimming cut 7 bases from V and 3 bases from J; bases unmatched to any gene: 6. Time point given: persistent/refractory GD, antithyroid drugs over 5 years with positive TRAb. The TCR library was made from RNA extracted from PBMCs.

The sequences come from peripheral blood mononuclear cells (PBMCs), collected when the disease was refractory, from a patient treated with antithyroid drugs. This receptor was obtained from a female donor with Graves disease. V usage is TRBV6-1 and J usage is TRBJ1-1; 9 nucleotides agree with TRBD1. CDR3 loop: CASKVQGADTEAFF. The CDR3 nucleotides are TGTGCCAGCAAGGTACAGGGGGCTGACACTGAAGCTTTCTTT.